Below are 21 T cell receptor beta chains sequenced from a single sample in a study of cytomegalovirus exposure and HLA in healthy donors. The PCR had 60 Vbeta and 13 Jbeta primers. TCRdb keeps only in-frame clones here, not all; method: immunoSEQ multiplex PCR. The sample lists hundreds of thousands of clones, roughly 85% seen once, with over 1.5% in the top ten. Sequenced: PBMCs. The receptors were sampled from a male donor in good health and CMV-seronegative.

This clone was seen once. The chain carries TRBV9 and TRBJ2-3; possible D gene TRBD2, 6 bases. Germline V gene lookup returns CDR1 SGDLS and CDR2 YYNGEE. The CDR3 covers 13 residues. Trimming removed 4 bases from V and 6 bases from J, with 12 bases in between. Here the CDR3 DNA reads TGTGCCAGCAGCCCCGGGGGATCCGATACGCAGTATTTT. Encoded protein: CASSPGGSDTQYF.

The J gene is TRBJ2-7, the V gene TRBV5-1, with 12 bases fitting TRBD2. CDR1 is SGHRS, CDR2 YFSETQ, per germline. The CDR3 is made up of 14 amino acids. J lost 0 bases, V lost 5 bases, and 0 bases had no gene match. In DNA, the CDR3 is TGCGCCAGCAGGGGACTAGCGGGCTCCTACGAGCAGTACTTC. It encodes CASRGLAGSYEQYF.

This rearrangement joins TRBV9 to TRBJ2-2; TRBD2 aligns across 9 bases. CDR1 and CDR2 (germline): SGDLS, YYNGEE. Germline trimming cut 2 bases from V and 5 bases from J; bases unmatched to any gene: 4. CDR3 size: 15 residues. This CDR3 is CASSVGTSNTGELFF. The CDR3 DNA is TGTGCCAGCAGCGTCGGGACTAGCAATACCGGGGAGCTGTTTTTT.

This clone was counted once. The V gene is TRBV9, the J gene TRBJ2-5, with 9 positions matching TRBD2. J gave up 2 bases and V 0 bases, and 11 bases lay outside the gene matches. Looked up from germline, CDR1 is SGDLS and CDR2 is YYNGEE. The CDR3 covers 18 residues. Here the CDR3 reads CASSVALGSGGDQETQYF. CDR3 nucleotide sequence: TGTGCCAGCAGCGTAGCTTTGGGTAGCGGGGGAGATCAAGAGACCCAGTACTTC.

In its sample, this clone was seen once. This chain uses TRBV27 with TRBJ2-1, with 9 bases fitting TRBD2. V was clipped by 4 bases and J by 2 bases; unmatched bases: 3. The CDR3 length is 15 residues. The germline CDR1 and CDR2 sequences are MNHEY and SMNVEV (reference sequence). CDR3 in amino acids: CASSSSGGTYNEQFF. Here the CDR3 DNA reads TGTGCCAGCAGTTCCAGCGGGGGGACCTACAATGAGCAGTTCTTC.

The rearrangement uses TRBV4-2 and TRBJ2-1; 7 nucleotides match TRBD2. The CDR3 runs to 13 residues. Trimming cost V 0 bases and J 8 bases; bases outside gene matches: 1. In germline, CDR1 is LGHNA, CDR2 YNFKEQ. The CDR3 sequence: CASSQEAGDEQFF. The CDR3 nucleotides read TGTGCCAGCAGCCAAGAGGCGGGAGATGAGCAGTTCTTC.

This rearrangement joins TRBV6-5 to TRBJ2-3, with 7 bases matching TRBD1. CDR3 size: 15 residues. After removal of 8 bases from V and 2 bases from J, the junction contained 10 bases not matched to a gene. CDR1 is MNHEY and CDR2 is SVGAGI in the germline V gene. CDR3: CASGFRDSSTDTQYF. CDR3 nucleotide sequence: TGTGCCAGCGGTTTCCGGGACAGCTCCACAGATACGCAGTATTTT.

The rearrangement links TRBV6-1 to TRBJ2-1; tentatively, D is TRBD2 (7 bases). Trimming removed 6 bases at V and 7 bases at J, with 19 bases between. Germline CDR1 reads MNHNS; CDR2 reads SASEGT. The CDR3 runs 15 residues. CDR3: CASRGGFGGRNEQFF. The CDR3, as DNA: TGTGCCAGCAGGGGGGGGTTTGGGGGGCGGAATGAGCAGTTCTTC.

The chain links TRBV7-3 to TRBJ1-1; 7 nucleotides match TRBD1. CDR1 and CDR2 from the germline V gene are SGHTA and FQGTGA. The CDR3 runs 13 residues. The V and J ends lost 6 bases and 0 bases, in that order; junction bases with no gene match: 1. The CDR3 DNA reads TGTGCCAGCAGGGGACAGCTGAACACTGAAGCTTTCTTT. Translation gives CASRGQLNTEAFF.

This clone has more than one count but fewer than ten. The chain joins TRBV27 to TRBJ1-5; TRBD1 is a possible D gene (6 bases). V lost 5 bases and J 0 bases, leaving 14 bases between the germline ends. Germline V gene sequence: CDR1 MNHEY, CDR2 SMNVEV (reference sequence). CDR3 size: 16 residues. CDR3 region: CASSTNRVHSNQPQHF. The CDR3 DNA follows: TGTGCCAGCAGTACAAACAGGGTCCATAGCAATCAGCCCCAGCATTTT.

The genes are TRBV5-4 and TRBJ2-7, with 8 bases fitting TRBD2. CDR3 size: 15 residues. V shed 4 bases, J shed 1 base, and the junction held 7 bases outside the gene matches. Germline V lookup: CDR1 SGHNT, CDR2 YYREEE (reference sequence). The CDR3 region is CASSGGLAGSYEQYF. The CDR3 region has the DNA TGTGCCAGCAGCGGGGGGTTAGCGGGATCCTACGAGCAGTACTTC.

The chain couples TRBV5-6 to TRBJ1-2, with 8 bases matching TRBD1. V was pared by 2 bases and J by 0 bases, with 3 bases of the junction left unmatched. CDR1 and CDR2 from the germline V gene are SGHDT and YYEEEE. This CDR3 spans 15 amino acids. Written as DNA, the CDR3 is TGTGCCAGCAGCTTTAGGACAGGGTCTAACTATGGCTACACCTTC. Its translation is CASSFRTGSNYGYTF.

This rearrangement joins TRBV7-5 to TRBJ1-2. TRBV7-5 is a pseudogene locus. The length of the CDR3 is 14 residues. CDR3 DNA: TGTGTCAGAAGCCCCAACACCGGGGGGGAAGGCTACACCTTC. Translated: CVRSPNTGGEGYTF.

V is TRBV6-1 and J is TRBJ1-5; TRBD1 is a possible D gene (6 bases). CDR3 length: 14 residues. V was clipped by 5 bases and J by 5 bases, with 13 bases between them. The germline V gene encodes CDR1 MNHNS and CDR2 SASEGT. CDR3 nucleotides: TGTGCCAGCAGTCTTACAGGGAGGGATCAGCCCCAGCATTTT. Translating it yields CASSLTGRDQPQHF.

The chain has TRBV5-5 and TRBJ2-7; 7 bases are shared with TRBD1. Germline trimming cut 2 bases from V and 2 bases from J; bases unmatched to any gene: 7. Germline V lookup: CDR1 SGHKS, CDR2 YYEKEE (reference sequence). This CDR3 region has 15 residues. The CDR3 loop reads CASSFRDSLTYEQYF. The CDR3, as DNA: TGTGCCAGCAGCTTCCGGGACAGCCTAACCTACGAGCAGTACTTC.

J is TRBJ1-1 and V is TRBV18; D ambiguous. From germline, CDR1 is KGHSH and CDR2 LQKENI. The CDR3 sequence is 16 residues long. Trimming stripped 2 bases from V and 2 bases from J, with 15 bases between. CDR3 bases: TGTGCCAGCTCACCATCGGCAGACACATCTAACACTGAAGCTTTCTTT. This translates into CASSPSADTSNTEAFF.

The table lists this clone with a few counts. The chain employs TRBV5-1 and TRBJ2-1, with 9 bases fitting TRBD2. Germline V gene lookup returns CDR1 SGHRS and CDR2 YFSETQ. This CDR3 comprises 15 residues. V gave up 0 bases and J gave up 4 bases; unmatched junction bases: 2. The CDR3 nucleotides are TGCGCCAGCAGCTTGGGACTAGCGGTTTACAATGAGCAGTTCTTC. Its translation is CASSLGLAVYNEQFF.

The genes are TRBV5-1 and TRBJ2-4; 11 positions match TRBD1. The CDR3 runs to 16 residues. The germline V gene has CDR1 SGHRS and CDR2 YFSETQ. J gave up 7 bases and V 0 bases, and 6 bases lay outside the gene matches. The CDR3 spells CASSLVLGTGGNIQYF. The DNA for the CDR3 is TGCGCCAGCAGCTTGGTCCTGGGGACAGGGGGGAACATTCAGTACTTC.

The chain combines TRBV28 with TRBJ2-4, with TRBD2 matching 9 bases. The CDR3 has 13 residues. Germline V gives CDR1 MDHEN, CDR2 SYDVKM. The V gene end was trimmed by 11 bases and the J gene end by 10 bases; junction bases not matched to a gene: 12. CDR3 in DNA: TGTGCCGGGGGCGGGGGGGAAGAGAATATTCAGTACTTC. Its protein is CAGGGGEENIQYF.

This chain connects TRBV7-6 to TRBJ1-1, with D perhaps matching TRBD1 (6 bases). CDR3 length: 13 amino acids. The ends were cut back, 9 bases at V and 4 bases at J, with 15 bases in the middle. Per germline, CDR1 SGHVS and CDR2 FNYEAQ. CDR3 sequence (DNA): TGTGCCAGTACACGGCGAGGGGGCACTGAAGCTTTCTTT. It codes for CASTRRGGTEAFF. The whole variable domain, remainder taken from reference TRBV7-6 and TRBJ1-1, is GAGVSQSPRYKVTKRGQDVALRCDPISGHVSLYWYRQALGQGPEFLTYFNYEAQQDKSGLPNDRFSAERPEGSISTLTIQRTEQRDSAMYRCASTRRGGTEAFFGQGTRLTVV.

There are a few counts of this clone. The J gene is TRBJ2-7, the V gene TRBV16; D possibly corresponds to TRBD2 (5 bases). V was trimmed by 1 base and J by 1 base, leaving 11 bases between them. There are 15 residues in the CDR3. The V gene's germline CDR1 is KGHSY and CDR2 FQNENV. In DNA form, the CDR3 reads TGTGCCAGCAGCCAATATCGTGGCGGGTCCTACGAGCAGTACTTC. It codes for CASSQYRGGSYEQYF.